Included here is one TCR beta chain sequence, with context. Its matching antigen is unknown. The V end lost 2 bases, the J end lost 0 bases, and 10 bases lay between the germline ends. Germline assignment: CDR1 MDHEN and CDR2 SYDVKM. The CDR3 runs to 15 residues. The data belong to a study of T cell responses to AZD1222 COVID-19 vaccine. Some clones are missing from TCRdb's copy, which holds only in-frame ones; the method was immunoSEQ multiplex PCR. This table has more than 110,000 clones, approximately 92% appearing once. Study-wide results and caveats: CD4 TCRs linked to vaccination spanned spike, dominating at 160-218 and 743-854. Increased Spike-specific TCR breadth and depth were observed after two AZD1222 doses. The donors showed a predominance of white British ancestry and of females, with possible underestimation of clonal diversity. The peak T cell response came first, and repertoires were sampled only after it.

This TCR derives from an adult in good health. The rearrangement joins TRBV28 to TRBJ1-2, with unresolved D. The sample here was peripheral blood, taken on day 0 of AZD1222 vaccination. CDR3 nucleotide sequence: TGTGCCAGCAGTTTACCCACTCAAGCTAACTATGGCTACACCTTC. Protein: CASSLPTQANYGYTF.